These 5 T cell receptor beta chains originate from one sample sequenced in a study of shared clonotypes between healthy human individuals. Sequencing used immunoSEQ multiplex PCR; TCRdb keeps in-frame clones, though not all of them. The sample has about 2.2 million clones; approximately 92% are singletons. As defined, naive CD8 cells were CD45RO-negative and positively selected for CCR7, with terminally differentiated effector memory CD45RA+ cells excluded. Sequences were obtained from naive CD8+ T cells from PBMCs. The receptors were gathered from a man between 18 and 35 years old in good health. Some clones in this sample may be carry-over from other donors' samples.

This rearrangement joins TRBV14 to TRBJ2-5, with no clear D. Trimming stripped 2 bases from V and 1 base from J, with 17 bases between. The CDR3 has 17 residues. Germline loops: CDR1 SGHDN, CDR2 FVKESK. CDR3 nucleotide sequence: TGTGCCAGCAGCCAAAGAGCCCTGGGTTGGGGCCAAGAGACCCAGTACTTC. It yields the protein CASSQRALGWGQETQYF.

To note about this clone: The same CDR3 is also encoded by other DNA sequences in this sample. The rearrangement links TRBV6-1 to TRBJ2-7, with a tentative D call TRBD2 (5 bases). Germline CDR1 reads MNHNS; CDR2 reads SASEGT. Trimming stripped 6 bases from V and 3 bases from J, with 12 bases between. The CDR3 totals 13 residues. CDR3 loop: CASSERAVYEQYF. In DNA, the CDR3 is TGTGCCAGCAGCGAAAGAGCGGTCTACGAGCAGTACTTC.

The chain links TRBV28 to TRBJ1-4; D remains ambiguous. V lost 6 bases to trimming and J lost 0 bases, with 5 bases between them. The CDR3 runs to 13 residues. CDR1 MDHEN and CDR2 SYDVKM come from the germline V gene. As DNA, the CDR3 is TGTGCCAGCAGCACCTCAACTAATGAAAAACTGTTTTTT. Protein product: CASSTSTNEKLFF.

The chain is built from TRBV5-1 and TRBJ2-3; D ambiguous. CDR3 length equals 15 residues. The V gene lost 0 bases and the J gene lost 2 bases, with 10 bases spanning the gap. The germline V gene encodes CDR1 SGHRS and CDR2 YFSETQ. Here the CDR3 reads CASSLEASPTDTQYF. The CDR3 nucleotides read TGCGCCAGCAGCTTGGAGGCTAGTCCCACAGATACGCAGTATTTT.

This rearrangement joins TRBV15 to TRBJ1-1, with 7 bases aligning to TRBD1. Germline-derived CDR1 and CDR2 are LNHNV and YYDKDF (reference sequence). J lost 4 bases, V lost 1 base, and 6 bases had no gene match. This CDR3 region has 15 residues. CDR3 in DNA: TGTGCCACCAGCAGAGCGGGACAGCGGGGCACTGAAGCTTTCTTT. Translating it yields CATSRAGQRGTEAFF.